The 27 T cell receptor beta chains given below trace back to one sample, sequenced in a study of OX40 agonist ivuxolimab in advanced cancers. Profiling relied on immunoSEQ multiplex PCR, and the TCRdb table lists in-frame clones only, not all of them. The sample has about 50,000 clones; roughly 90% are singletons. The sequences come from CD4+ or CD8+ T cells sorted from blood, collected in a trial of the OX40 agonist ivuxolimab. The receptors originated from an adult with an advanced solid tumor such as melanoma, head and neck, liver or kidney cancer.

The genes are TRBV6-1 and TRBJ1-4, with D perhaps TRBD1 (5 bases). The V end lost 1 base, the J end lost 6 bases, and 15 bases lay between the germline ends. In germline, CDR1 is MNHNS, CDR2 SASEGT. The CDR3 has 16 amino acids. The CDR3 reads CASSEGWRRGDEKLFF. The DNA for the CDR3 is TGTGCCAGCAGTGAAGGTTGGCGAAGGGGAGATGAAAAACTGTTTTTT.

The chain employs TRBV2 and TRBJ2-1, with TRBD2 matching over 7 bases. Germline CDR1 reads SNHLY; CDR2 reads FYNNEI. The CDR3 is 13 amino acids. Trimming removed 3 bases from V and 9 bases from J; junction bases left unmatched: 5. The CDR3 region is CASSERGFSEQFF. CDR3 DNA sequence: TGTGCCAGCAGTGAGCGGGGGTTCAGTGAGCAGTTCTTC.

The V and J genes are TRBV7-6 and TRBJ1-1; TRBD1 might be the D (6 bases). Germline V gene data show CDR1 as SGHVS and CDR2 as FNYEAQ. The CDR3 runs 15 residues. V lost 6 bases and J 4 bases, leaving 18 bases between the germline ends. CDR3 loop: CASSPPYRAGTEAFF. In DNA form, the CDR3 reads TGTGCCAGCAGTCCCCCCTACAGGGCGGGCACTGAAGCTTTCTTT.

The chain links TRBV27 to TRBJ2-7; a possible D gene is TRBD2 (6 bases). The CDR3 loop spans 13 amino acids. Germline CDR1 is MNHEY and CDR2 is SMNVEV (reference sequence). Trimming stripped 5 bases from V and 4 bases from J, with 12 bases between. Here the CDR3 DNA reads TGTGCCAGCAGTCCCTCACTAGCTTACGAGCAGTACGTC. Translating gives CASSPSLAYEQYV.

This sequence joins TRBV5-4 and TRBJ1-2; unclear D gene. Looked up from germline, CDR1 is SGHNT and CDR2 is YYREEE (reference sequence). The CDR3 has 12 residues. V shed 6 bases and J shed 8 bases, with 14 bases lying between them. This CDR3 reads CASTREFGGYTF. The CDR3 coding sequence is TGTGCCAGCACCCGTGAGTTCGGAGGCTACACCTTC.

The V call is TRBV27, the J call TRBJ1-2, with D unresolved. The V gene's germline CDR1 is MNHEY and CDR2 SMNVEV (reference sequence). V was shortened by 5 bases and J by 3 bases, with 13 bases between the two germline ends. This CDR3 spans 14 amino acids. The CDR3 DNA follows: TGTGCCAGCAGTCCCCCGACGGGTTACTATGGCTACACCTTC. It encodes CASSPPTGYYGYTF.

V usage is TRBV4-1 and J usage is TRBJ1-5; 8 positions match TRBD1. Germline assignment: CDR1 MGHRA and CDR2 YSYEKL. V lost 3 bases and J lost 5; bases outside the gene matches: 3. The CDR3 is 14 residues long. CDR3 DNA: TGCGCCAGCAGCCATCAACAGGGGGATCAGCCCCAGCATTTT. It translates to CASSHQQGDQPQHF.

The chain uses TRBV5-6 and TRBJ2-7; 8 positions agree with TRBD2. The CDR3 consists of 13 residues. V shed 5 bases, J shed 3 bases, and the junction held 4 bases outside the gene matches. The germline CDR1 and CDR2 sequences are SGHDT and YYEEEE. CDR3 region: CASRTGTSYEQYF. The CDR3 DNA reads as TGTGCCAGCAGAACCGGGACTAGCTACGAGCAGTACTTC.

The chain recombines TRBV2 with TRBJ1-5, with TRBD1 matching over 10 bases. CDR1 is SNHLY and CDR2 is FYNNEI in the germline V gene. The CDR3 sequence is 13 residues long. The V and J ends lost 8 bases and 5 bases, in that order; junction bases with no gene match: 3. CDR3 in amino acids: CASRDRGYQPQHF. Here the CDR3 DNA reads TGTGCCAGCCGGGACAGGGGTTATCAGCCCCAGCATTTT.

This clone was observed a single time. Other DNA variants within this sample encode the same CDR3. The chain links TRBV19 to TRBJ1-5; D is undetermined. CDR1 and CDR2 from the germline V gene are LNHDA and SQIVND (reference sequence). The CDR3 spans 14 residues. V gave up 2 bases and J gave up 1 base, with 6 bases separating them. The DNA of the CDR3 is TGTGCCAGTAGTATACGAGACAGCAATCAGCCCCAGCATTTT. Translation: CASSIRDSNQPQHF.

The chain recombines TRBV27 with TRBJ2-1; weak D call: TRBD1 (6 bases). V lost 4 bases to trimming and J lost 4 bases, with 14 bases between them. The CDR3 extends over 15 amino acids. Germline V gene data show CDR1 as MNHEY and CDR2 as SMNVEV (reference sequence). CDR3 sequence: CASSSNRTDYNEQFF. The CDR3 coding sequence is TGTGCCAGCAGTTCCAATAGGACAGATTACAATGAGCAGTTCTTC.

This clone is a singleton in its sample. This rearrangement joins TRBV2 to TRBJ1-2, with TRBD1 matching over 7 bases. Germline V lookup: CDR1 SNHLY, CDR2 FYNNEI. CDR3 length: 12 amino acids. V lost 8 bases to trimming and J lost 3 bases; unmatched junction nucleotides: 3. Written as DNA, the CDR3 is TGTGCCAGCTTGCAGGGGGACTATGGCTACACCTTC. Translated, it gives CASLQGDYGYTF.

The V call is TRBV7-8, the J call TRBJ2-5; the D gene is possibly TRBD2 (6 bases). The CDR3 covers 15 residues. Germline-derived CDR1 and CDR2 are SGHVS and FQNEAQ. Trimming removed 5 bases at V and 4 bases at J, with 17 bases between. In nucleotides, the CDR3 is TGTGCCAGCAGCGAGGGATGGGGACTGAGAGAGACCCAGTACTTC. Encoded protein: CASSEGWGLRETQYF.

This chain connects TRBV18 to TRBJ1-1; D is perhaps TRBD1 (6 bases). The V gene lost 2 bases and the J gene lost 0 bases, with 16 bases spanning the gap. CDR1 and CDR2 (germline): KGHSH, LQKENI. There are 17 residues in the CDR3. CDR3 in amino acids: CASSPEQGIWMNTEAFF. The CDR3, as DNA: TGTGCCAGCTCACCAGAACAGGGTATTTGGATGAACACTGAAGCTTTCTTT.

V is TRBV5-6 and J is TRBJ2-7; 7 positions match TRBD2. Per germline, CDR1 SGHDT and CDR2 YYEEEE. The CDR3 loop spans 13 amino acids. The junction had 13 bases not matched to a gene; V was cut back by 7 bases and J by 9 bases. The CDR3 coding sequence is TGTGCCAGCGCCCCCCTGGGGGGGGTCGGGCAGTACTTC. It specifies CASAPLGGVGQYF.

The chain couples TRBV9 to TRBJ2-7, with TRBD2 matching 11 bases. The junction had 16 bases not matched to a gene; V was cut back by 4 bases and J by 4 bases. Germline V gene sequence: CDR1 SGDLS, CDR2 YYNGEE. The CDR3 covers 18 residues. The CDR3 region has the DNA TGTGCCAGCAGCCTGACCGGGACTAGCGGCCTCGTTGGGTACGAGCAGTACTTC. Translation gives CASSLTGTSGLVGYEQYF.

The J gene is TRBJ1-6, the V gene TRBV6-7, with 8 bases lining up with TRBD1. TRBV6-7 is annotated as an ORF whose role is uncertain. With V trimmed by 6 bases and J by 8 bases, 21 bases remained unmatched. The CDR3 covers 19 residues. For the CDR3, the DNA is TGTGCCAGCAGCACGCTTTTTAAGACAGGGGAATTTTATGATTCACCCCTCCACTTT. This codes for CASSTLFKTGEFYDSPLHF.

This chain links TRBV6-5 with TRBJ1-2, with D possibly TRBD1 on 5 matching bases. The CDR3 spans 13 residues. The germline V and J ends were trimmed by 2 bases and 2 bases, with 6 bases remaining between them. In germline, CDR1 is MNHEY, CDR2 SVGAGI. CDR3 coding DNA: TGTGCCAGCAGTTACGAGGGGAACTATGGCTACACCTTC. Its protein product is CASSYEGNYGYTF.

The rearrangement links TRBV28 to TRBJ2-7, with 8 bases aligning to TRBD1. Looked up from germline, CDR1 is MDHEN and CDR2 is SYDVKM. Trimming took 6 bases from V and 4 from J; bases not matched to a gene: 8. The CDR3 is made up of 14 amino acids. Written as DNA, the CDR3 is TGTGCCAGCAGACTGGGGACAGGACCTTACGAGCAGTACTTC. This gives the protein CASRLGTGPYEQYF.

This CDR3 reads CASSLVQGGSQETQYF. CDR3 in DNA: TGTGCCAGCAGCTTAGTACAGGGCGGGAGCCAAGAGACCCAGTACTTC. The chain uses TRBV7-8 and TRBJ2-5; perhaps TRBD2 as D (7 bases). The CDR3 runs 16 residues. Germline loops: CDR1 SGHVS, CDR2 FQNEAQ. Trimming removed 1 base at V and 1 base at J, with 13 bases between.

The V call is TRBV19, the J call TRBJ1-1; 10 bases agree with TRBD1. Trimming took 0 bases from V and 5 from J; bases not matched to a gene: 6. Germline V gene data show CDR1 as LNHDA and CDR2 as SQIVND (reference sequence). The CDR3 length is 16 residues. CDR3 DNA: TGTGCCAGTAGTATAGACGGGGACAGGGGAAGGACTGAAGCTTTCTTT. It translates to CASSIDGDRGRTEAFF.

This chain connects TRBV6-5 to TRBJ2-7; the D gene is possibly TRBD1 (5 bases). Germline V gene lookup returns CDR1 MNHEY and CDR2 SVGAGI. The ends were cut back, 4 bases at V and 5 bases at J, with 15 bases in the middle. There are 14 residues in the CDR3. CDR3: CASSSQGSLDEQYV. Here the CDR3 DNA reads TGTGCCAGCAGTTCCCAGGGCAGTCTAGACGAGCAGTACGTC.

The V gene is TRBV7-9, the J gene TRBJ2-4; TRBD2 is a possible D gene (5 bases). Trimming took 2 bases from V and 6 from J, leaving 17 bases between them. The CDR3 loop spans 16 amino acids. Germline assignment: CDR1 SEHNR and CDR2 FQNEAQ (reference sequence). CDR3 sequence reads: CASSLTQGPEVNIQYF. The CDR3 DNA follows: TGTGCCAGCAGCTTAACCCAAGGTCCGGAGGTAAACATTCAGTACTTC.

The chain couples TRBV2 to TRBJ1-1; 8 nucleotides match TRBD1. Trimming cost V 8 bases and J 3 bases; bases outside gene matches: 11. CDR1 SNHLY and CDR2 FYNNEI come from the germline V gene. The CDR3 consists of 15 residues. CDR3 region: CASPRDRRFDTEAFF. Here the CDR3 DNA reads TGTGCCAGCCCGAGGGACAGGAGGTTTGACACTGAAGCTTTCTTT.

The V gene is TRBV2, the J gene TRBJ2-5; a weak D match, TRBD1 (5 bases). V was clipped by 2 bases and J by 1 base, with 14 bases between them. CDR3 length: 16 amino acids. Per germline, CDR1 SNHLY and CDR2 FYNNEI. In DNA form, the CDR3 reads TGTGCCAGCAGTGAACAGGCAAGGGGTCCCCAAGAGACCCAGTACTTC. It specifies CASSEQARGPQETQYF.

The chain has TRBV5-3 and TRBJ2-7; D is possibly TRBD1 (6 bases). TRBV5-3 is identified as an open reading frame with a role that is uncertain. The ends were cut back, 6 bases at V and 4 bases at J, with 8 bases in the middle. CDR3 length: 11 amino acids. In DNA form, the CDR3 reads TGTGCCAGAAAGGGGGTTTACGAGCAGTACGTC. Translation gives CARKGVYEQYV.

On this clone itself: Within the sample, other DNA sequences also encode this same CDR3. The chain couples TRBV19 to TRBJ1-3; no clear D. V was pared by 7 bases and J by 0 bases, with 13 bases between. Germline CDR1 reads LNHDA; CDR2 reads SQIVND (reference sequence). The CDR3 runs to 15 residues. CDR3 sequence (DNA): TGTGCCAGTATAAGTCCGGGAAGCTCTGGAAACACCATATATTTT. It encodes CASISPGSSGNTIYF.